The 11 T cell receptor beta chains given below trace back to one sample, sequenced in a study of vaccination effects on CD4 cells after COVID-19. Culturing for 10 days preceded CD4+ T cell isolation. The antigens for these receptors are not known. Generated by immunoSEQ multiplex PCR, the TCRdb table keeps only in-frame clones and is missing some. The sample carries about 58,000 clones, 70% to 80% recorded once. The specimen was CD4+ T cells from PBMCs cultured without peptide, collected before COVID-19 vaccination. These TCRs come from a human donor who received a COVID-19 vaccine.

This clone has just a few counts. The genes are TRBV7-2 and TRBJ1-3; a possible D gene is TRBD1 (5 bases). CDR3 length: 16 residues. The V gene's germline CDR1 is SGHTA and CDR2 FQGNSA. Trimming took off 1 base at V and 3 bases at J, with 13 bases between the two ends. The CDR3 DNA reads TGTGCCAGCAGCTTAGATTCGTCAGGGAGTGGAAACACCATATATTTT. It encodes CASSLDSSGSGNTIYF.

V usage is TRBV5-6 and J usage is TRBJ1-3; the D is unclear. The germline V and J ends were trimmed by 0 bases and 0 bases, with 7 bases remaining between them. Germline CDR1 and CDR2: SGHDT and YYEEEE. The CDR3 covers 15 residues. CDR3 bases: TGTGCCAGCAGCTTGGGACACACCTCTGGAAACACCATATATTTT. Its translation: CASSLGHTSGNTIYF.

This clone was seen once. The rearrangement uses TRBV6-5 and TRBJ2-3; D gene uncertain. Trimming left V 0 bases short and J 6 bases short, with 10 bases between. The germline CDR1 and CDR2 sequences are MNHEY and SVGAGI. CDR3 size: 14 residues. This chain's CDR3 is CASSYSNNYDTQYF. Written as DNA, the CDR3 is TGTGCCAGCAGTTACTCGAACAACTACGATACGCAGTATTTT.

V gene TRBV6-1 combines with J gene TRBJ1-5, with 7 bases matching TRBD1. In germline, CDR1 is MNHNS, CDR2 SASEGT. V was clipped by 2 bases and J by 9 bases; unmatched bases: 10. This CDR3 has 15 amino acids. CDR3 nucleotide sequence: TGTGCCAGCAGTGAATCCACCAGGGGGTGGGGGCCCCAGCATTTT. Protein sequence: CASSESTRGWGPQHF.

This clone occurred a few times. The chain uses TRBV19 and TRBJ2-3; TRBD1 aligns across 8 bases. The CDR3 is 16 amino acids. Trimming took 7 bases from V and 4 from J; bases not matched to a gene: 13. Germline assignment: CDR1 LNHDA and CDR2 SQIVND (reference sequence). CDR3 in amino acids: CASKLHGQGLSDTQYF. The CDR3 DNA reads as TGTGCCAGTAAACTTCATGGACAGGGTTTGTCAGATACGCAGTATTTT.

The chain links TRBV7-2 to TRBJ2-3, with 8 positions matching TRBD2. The germline V gene encodes CDR1 SGHTA and CDR2 FQGNSA. Trimming removed 5 bases from V and 2 bases from J; junction bases left unmatched: 9. This CDR3 has 16 amino acids. CDR3 loop: CASSAYARGATDTQYF. The CDR3 bases are TGTGCCAGCAGCGCCTATGCGCGGGGGGCCACAGATACGCAGTATTTT.

This rearrangement joins TRBV19 to TRBJ1-2; D is ambiguous. Germline V gene lookup returns CDR1 LNHDA and CDR2 SQIVND (reference sequence). The CDR3 length is 12 residues. Deletions cut 6 bases from V and 0 bases from J, with 5 bases between. CDR3 in amino acids: CASRTPNYGYTF. CDR3 bases: TGTGCCAGTAGGACCCCTAACTATGGCTACACCTTC.

This clone was detected only a few times. V gene TRBV19 combines with J gene TRBJ1-2; TRBD1 might be the D (6 bases). Trimming removed 6 bases from V and 9 bases from J, with 26 bases in between. The CDR3 sequence is 16 residues long. Looked up from germline, CDR1 is LNHDA and CDR2 is SQIVND (reference sequence). The CDR3 region is CASRPPSGGSGRSYTF. The CDR3 DNA is TGTGCCAGTAGGCCCCCATCTGGGGGCTCCGGCCGGAGCTACACCTTC.

The rearrangement links TRBV15 to TRBJ1-1; a weak D match, TRBD1 (5 bases). The CDR3 sequence is 15 residues long. V was clipped by 5 bases and J by 1 base, with 14 bases between them. Germline CDR1 and CDR2: LNHNV and YYDKDF (reference sequence). The chain's CDR3 is CATSVSGGPNTEAFF. CDR3 sequence (DNA): TGTGCCACCAGCGTCAGCGGGGGACCGAACACTGAAGCTTTCTTT.

The rearrangement joins TRBV28 to TRBJ1-1; D is unclear. CDR1 is MDHEN, CDR2 SYDVKM, per germline. The CDR3 runs to 14 residues. Trimming removed 6 bases from V and 4 bases from J, with 15 bases in between. CDR3 region: CASSLGSYGTEAFF. The CDR3 nucleotides read TGTGCCAGCAGCCTAGGGAGTTACGGCACTGAAGCTTTCTTT.

The chain combines TRBV19 with TRBJ2-3; possibly TRBD2 for D (6 bases). V was pared by 2 bases and J by 0 bases, with 12 bases between. Per germline, CDR1 LNHDA and CDR2 SQIVND (reference sequence). The CDR3 is made up of 16 amino acids. The CDR3: CASSIFLGTSTDTQYF. The CDR3 nucleotides read TGTGCCAGTAGTATATTTCTGGGGACTAGCACAGATACGCAGTATTTT.